One T cell receptor beta chain is described in this entry. The data were obtained in a study of blood T cell repertoires in COVID-19. In the study overall: In each case, the material was cDNA or gDNA derived from T cells, B-cell-depleted T cells, or PBMCs.

Repertoires were generated with immunoSEQ multiplex PCR, while TCRdb's copy carries only in-frame clones and drops some. The sample gives about 480,000 clones, approximately 90% of which show up once; less than 2% is in the top ten. Donors of Cohort 3 who recovered were those that had two negative PCRs, clearance, or symptom resolution. V was shortened by 5 bases and J by 2 bases, with 13 bases between the two germline ends. Germline CDR1 is SGHVS and CDR2 is FQNEAQ. This CDR3 contains 15 residues. Specimen: PBMCs or T cells enriched from blood (not recorded which). The TCR comes from a woman in her 40s who had recovered from COVID-19. The V gene is TRBV7-8, the J gene TRBJ1-5; tentatively, D is TRBD1 (5 bases). The CDR3 spells CASSHDRLGNQPQHF. CDR3 sequence (DNA): TGTGCCAGCAGCCATGACAGACTGGGCAATCAGCCCCAGCATTTT.